Included here is one T cell receptor beta chain sequence, with context. Its antigen is currently unknown. This sample was taken from a study of T cells in Graves' hyperthyroidism and ophthalmopathy. Study-level points and caveats: The model's output predicted ophthalmopathy at a median of roughly 6.9 months prior to onset.

This CDR3 has 13 amino acids. Germline V CDR1 and CDR2: SGHTA, FQGNSA. Trimming shortened V by 8 bases and J by 7 bases, and 17 bases separated the two germline ends. Authors of the study amplified TCR beta CDR3 regions from RNA transcripts. A first-round RT-PCR of the TCR CDR3 used the HTBI primer set. TCRdb reanalysed the multiplex PCR reads using MiXCR and keeps one entry per CDR3 protein. The sample has 500,000 to 750,000 distinct CDR3 sequences; around 16% are singletons. The sample consisted of blood. This clonotype originated in a woman aged 25 to 39 with Graves' hyperthyroidism. The chain has TRBV7-2 and TRBJ1-2; no clear D gene. The DNA of the CDR3 is TGTGCCAGCCAAAAGCCGGGGAGGACTGGCTACACCTTC. Amino acid sequence: CASQKPGRTGYTF. The full variable domain, with the rest looked up from reference TRBV7-2 and TRBJ1-2, is GAGVSQSPSNKVTEKGKDVELRCDPISGHTALYWYRQSLGQGLEFLIYFQGNSAPDKSGLPSDRFSAERTGGSVSTLTIQRTQQEDSAVYLCASQKPGRTGYTFGSGTRLTVV.